Sequencing of this T cell receptor (beta chain) was carried out in a study of blood T cell repertoires in COVID-19 (dated by TCRdb to 2020 to 2022). With regard to the full study: The collaborator samples originated in the United States, Italy and Spain and spanned the acute and convalescent phases of COVID-19. The prospective study material was composed of cDNA or gDNA derived from T cells, B-cell-depleted T cells, or PBMCs. Subjects who had been exposed to COVID-19, were actively infected with it, or had recovered from it provided the deeply sampled blood TCRbeta repertoires that made up the dataset. The repertoires were made available in a free public database intended to serve as a resource for research on the immune response to SARS-CoV-2. The samples were drawn from the first 160 participants of the ongoing ImmuneRACE study and from under 1,500 subjects provided by 6 global collaborators. Sample metadata almost always included a de-identified subject ID, COVID-19 status, age in years and sex. Where available, HLA class I and class II types were taken from metadata supplied by the sample provider and were not determined by assay-based typing. Study-level results and caveats: Clinical and demographic metadata were provided uncurated, with the amount varying by source and participant.

The cysteine opens and the phenylalanine closes a CDR3 of 15 amino acids. The read is trimmed to its CDR3 DNA, 45 bases read in frame from base 1. The CDR1 and CDR2 encoded by the germline V gene are SNHLY and FYNNEI. V has 7 bases trimmed and J has 9 bases trimmed; junction bases matching no gene number 11. Details on this clone: The antigen this receptor binds is unknown. No much larger clone exists at a distance of one base, and base qualities are not known.

The immunoSEQ Assay, a bias-controlled multiplex PCR, was used to amplify TCRbeta CDR3 regions from genomic DNA. The original methods were these. The number of nucleated cells in each sample was estimated by amplification of reference gene primers within the assay. To quantify the absolute abundance of each unique TCRbeta CDR3 rearrangement, sequence reads were collapsed and filtered. For each sample, productive Simpson clonality was calculated as the square root of Simpson's diversity index across productive rearrangements. Drawn from immuneACCESS, this table holds only the in-frame rearrangements with V and J called that TCRdb kept. Clones are partly lost; checked studies trace under half to an unresolved V gene and leave the rest unexplained. V and J calls and clone size are copied from that table; D and trimming were computed from the DNA. This sample is represented by about 310,000 clones; almost 90% of them were singletons. Clones ranked in the top ten supply around 0.97% of the sample.

One collaborating source in Seattle enrolled patients while the patients were actively infected and followed the patients over time throughout the course of disease. The collaborating institutions used their own protocols to collect whole blood in K2EDTA tubes. Collaborator samples were shipped for TCRbeta analysis as frozen whole blood, isolated PBMCs, or DNA extracted from either sample type. The origin of this receptor is a middle-aged woman with COVID-19, enrolled during active disease. The sequenced sample consisted of peripheral blood. The rearrangement joined TRBV2 to TRBJ1-6; TRBD1 lines up with 8 middle nucleotides. This receptor has the CDR3 CASTGQGAGGSPLHF. Here is the DNA: TGTGCCAGCACTGGCCAGGGGGCCGGAGGTTCACCCCTCCACTTT. Extended through the reference TRBV2 and TRBJ1-6 proteins, this CDR3 yields the full variable domain: EPEVTQTPSHQVTQMGQEVILRCVPISNHLYFYWYRQILGQKVEFLVSFYNNEISEKSEIFDDQFSVERPDGSNFTLKIRSTKLEDSAMYFCASTGQGAGGSPLHFGNGTRLTVT.